This T cell receptor beta chain came from a study of CD8+CD57+ T cells in acquired aplastic anemia. Across the study: Mean yield of DNA from sorted CD4+ and CD8+ cells was 3 to 3.5 ug. Points from the study as a whole: Simpson's diversity of CD8+ cells was not significantly different in patients compared with controls. Patients had roughly 30 CD8+ CDR3 sequences in common with controls (the shared set).

As for this clonotype: Antigen specificity is unknown.

TCR beta VDJ and CDR3 were profiled, and genomic DNA was the template. TCRdb re-called the reads with MiXCR, one entry per CDR3 protein. The sample lists about 180,000 distinct CDR3 sequences; roughly 65% were seen once. For sequencing, patients were chosen who had shown expansion of CD8+CD57+ cells by flow cytometry. Specimen: sorted CD4+, CD8+, or CD8+CD57+ T cells (not recorded which) from PBMCs. The receptor was derived from a human donor with aplastic anemia.

DNA for the CDR3: TGTGCCAGCAGTCCCCAGACAGGGGGCACCTATGGCTACACCTTC. Translation: CASSPQTGGTYGYTF. The chain links TRBV2 to TRBJ1-2; 10 bases match TRBD1. V lost 5 bases to trimming and J lost 4 bases; unmatched junction nucleotides: 7. Germline lookup yields CDR1 SNHLY and CDR2 FYNNEI. This CDR3 spans 15 amino acids.